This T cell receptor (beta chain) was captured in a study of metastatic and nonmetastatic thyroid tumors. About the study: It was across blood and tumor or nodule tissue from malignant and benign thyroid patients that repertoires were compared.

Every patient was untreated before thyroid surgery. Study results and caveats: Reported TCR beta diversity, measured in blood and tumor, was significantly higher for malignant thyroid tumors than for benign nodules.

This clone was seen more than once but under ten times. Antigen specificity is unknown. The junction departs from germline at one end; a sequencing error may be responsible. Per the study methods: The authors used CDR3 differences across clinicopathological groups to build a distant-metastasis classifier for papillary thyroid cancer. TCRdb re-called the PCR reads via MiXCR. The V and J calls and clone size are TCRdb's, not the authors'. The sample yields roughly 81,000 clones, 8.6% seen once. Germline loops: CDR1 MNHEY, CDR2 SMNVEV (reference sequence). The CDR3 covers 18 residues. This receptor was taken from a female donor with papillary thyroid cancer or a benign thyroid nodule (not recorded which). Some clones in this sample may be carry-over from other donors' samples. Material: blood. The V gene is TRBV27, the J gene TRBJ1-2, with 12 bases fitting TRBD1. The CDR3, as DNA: TGTGCCAGAAGTTTCTCGGACGGGACAGGGGGCGATAACTATGGCTACACCTTC. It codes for CARSFSDGTGGDNYGYTF.